This entry concerns a single TCR beta chain. Its antigen has not been determined. No much larger clone exists at a distance of one base, and base qualities are not known. The source of the sample is a study of T cells in Graves' hyperthyroidism and ophthalmopathy (dated by TCRdb to about 2019). The study in broad terms: Peripheral blood samples were taken at the time of initial diagnosis, prior to any treatment. To identify TCR V-J signatures that set the groups apart, the researchers used a discovery cohort of roughly 100 patients, made up of 40 to 45 with Graves' ophthalmopathy and 57 with stable Graves' hyperthyroidism. Prospective prediction of ophthalmopathy was tested in an independent validation cohort consisting of some 19 hyperthyroidism patients and around 17 patients who later progressed to ophthalmopathy. The 100 discovery patients were randomly split 7:3 into training and test sets. In more than 5 Graves' hyperthyroidism patients, the study also compared T-cell repertoires from thyroid tissue with T-cell repertoires from blood. Following sampling, methimazole starting at 30 mg daily was given to hyperthyroidism patients, and high-dose intravenous methylprednisolone was given to ophthalmopathy patients. The paper reports TCR Vbeta CDR3 sequencing of roughly 140 peripheral blood samples: fewer than 50 ophthalmopathy, over 70 hyperthyroidism and approximately 17 progressor patients.

Amplification of TCR beta CDR3 regions was carried out from RNA transcripts. The TCR CDR3 was subjected to a first round of RT-PCR using the HTBI primer set and the Qiagen OneStep RT-PCR kit. Libraries were constructed in a second round of multiplex PCR, after which size selection and purification were performed. Paired-end sequencing of the libraries was performed with 100 bp reads on an Illumina HiSeq2000. In the authors' own workflow: SOAPnuke was used to process the raw data, with reads discarded if the reads contained adapters or uncalled bases, had a mean Phred below 15, or lacked an exact constant-primer or identifier match. High-quality paired reads were merged with COPE v1.2.5, and unique nucleotide sequences were defined as clonotypes. Clonotypes were aligned to IMGT TRBV, TRBD and TRBJ reference segments using MiTCR v1.1. The analysis was restricted to V-J combinations with a frequency above 0.0001, which together covered roughly 99% of the repertoires. The TCS score was defined as the ratio of F50 (clonal expansion) to E x V (chaos), calculated using BLOSUM62-based TCRdist between CDR3 peptides within each V-J. Welch's t-statistics and random forest reduced 500 to 650 V-J features to 10 to 15, which were used in a naive Bayes classifier (R e1071). The public reads were run again by TCRdb, first through fastp at Q25 and then through MiXCR, and only productive beta chains were kept. Rows with a matching CDR3 protein are joined into one entry that keeps the most common DNA and genes. None of the V and J calls come from the authors' own analysis; TCRdb made them. Here the sample has 350,000 to 400,000 distinct CDR3 sequences; under 20% occur a single time. Of the sample, 35% to 50% is held by the ten largest clones.

Study-wide conclusions, independent of this receptor: Sample size was not statistically predetermined, and blinding of investigators to group allocation was not performed. Most expanded thyroid clonotypes (frequency above 0.001) were also detected in blood, suggesting blood repertoires may reflect thyroid immune responses. A model built on a 13 V-J signature distinguished ophthalmopathy from stable hyperthyroidism, reaching roughly 88% sensitivity and around 81% specificity in cross-validation and 80%/75% in testing. In validation, the model predicted progression to ophthalmopathy a median of about 5.9 months before onset, with over 60% sensitivity and roughly 77% specificity.

Ophthalmopathy patients had moderately to severely active disease, Clinical Activity Score of at least 3, NOSPECS grade of at least 4, and duration under 3 months. Patients with uncontrolled infections, other autoimmune diseases, pregnancy or lactation were excluded. Clinical symptoms, serum thyroxine and TRAb, thyroid ultrasound, and orbital computed tomography formed the basis for the diagnoses. PBMCs were separated from under 12 ml of fresh peripheral blood using Ficoll-Paque density gradient centrifugation. Total RNA was extracted using Trizol reagent, and RNA quality was assessed on an Agilent 2100 Bioanalyzer. The receptor comes from a man aged 18 to 29 with Graves' ophthalmopathy. Sequencing input: blood.

The CDR3 protein sequence reads: CASSLKPPEQFF. The DNA sequence follows: TGTGCCAGCAGCTTAAAACCTCCTGAGCAGTTCTTC. The chain is encoded by TRBV11-3 joined to TRBJ2-1; the D gene identity is not certain. Trimming takes 2 bases from V and 9 bases from J, and the germline ends sit 8 bases apart. Based on the germline V gene, the CDR1 and CDR2 sequences are SGHNT and YENEEA. From the cysteine through the phenylalanine, the CDR3 covers 12 amino acids. CDR3 DNA is the only sequence kept; it has 36 bases, read in frame from the first base.